This T cell receptor (beta chain) is from a study of blood T cell repertoires in COVID-19. Study summary: From the United States, Italy and Spain came samples of acute and convalescent COVID-19.

Germline V gene lookup returns CDR1 MNHEY and CDR2 SVGEGT. Trimming took off 5 bases at V and 5 bases at J, with 15 bases between the two ends. There are 14 residues in the CDR3. Sequenced by immunoSEQ multiplex PCR; TCRdb stores in-frame clones only, minus some. This sample carries 150,000 to 170,000 clones, 80% to 90% of them seen once, and the ten largest clones take 8.3%. Seattle's enrolled individuals joined amid active infection and were then monitored longitudinally. This chain joins TRBV6-2 or TRBV6-3 and TRBJ1-1; maybe TRBD1 (5 bases). The sequenced sample consisted of peripheral blood. The receptor comes from a woman in her fifties or sixties with COVID-19, enrolled during active disease. The CDR3 loop reads CASSSAQGWTEAFF. In DNA form, the CDR3 reads TGTGCCAGCAGTAGCGCCCAGGGTTGGACTGAAGCTTTCTTT.